This T cell receptor beta chain is drawn from a study of CD8 T cells in ankylosing spondylitis. Regarding the study as a whole: In synovial fluid and blood from reactive arthritis, some motif variants were previously reported.

In the case of this clonotype: What it binds is not known.

By quantitative 5'-RACE with molecular barcodes, the TCR beta libraries were made. In TCRdb, the 5' RACE reads were re-called with MiXCR into one record per CDR3 protein. Of fewer than 25,000 distinct CDR3 sequences listed, over 10% are singletons. Germline loops: CDR1 LNHNV, CDR2 YYDKDF (reference sequence). V lost 5 bases, J lost 8 bases, and 21 bases lay in between. The CDR3 contains 16 residues. V and J are TRBV15 and TRBJ1-4; no clear D gene. The sequenced sample was blood. This TCR came from a male donor with ankylosing spondylitis or in good health (not recorded which). The CDR3 region has the DNA TGTGCCACCAGCGGTGCTCACAGTAGGGATGGCGAAAAACTGTTTTTT. Translation: CATSGAHSRDGEKLFF.